The 10 T cell receptor beta chains below come from one sample, sequenced in a study of CD8+ T cells in alopecia areata. cDNA reverse transcribed from extracted RNA served as the sequencing template. Sequenced by immunoSEQ multiplex PCR; TCRdb stores in-frame clones only, minus some. The data contain some 51,000 clones, about 96% of them singletons. The starting material was CD8+ T cells sorted from blood, obtained at week 0. All receptors come from a human donor with alopecia areata.

This chain connects TRBV6-6 to TRBJ1-1; no reliable D call. Looked up from germline, CDR1 is MNHNY and CDR2 is SVGAGI (reference sequence). V lost 6 bases to trimming and J lost 12 bases, with 17 bases between them. The CDR3 loop spans 12 amino acids. The CDR3 protein is CASSTSAGETFF. The CDR3 bases are TGTGCCAGCAGCACGTCAGCTGGGGAAACTTTCTTT.

The rearrangement links TRBV19 to TRBJ2-1, with 12 bases that match TRBD2. Losses at the gene ends were 3 bases for V and 7 bases for J; bases not matched to a gene: 13. Germline loops: CDR1 LNHDA, CDR2 SQIVND (reference sequence). This CDR3 is built from 18 residues. CDR3 nucleotide sequence: TGTGCCAGTAGTATGGAGGGCCTAGCGGGGGGGCGGTTGAATGAGCAGTTCTTC. It encodes CASSMEGLAGGRLNEQFF.

This sequence joins TRBV4-2 and TRBJ2-5; 9 nucleotides line up with TRBD1. The J call may be faulty, since TRBJ2-7 better matches the DNA end. Germline V gene data show CDR1 as LGHNA and CDR2 as YNFKEQ. The CDR3 sequence is 15 residues long. In nucleotides, the CDR3 is TGTGCCAGCAGCCGGCCCGGGACAGGGCACGACGAGCAGTACTTC. Encoded protein: CASSRPGTGHDEQYF.

DNA for the CDR3: TGCGCCAGCAGCCAAGCCCGGGGAAAATATGAGCAGTTCTTC. This translates into CASSQARGKYEQFF. This chain links TRBV4-3 with TRBJ2-1; TRBD2 is a possible D gene (5 bases). The length of the CDR3 is 14 residues. CDR1 and CDR2 from the germline V gene are LGHNA and YSLEER. V was pared by 1 base and J by 8 bases, with 12 bases between.

This chain connects TRBV14 to TRBJ1-1; weak D call: TRBD1 (6 bases). The CDR3 spans 15 residues. In germline, CDR1 is SGHDN, CDR2 FVKESK. Trimming shortened V by 1 base and J by 4 bases, and 13 bases separated the two germline ends. CDR3 region: CASSQVRLGGTEAFF. The CDR3, as DNA: TGTGCCAGCAGCCAAGTTAGGTTAGGGGGCACTGAAGCTTTCTTT.

This sequence joins TRBV7-9 and TRBJ2-2; the D is unclear. The CDR3 spans 15 residues. Germline CDR1 and CDR2: SEHNR and FQNEAQ (reference sequence). V gave up 5 bases and J gave up 4 bases, with 14 bases separating them. CDR3: CASSPANQITGELFF. The CDR3 nucleotides are TGTGCCAGCAGCCCGGCCAACCAGATCACCGGGGAGCTGTTTTTT.

This clone was counted once. The chain uses TRBV21-1 and TRBJ1-1. TRBV21-1 is annotated as a pseudogene. The CDR3 length is 16 residues. This CDR3 reads CASSNRTLKMNTEAFF. The DNA of the CDR3 is TGTGCCAGCAGCAATCGAACGCTTAAAATGAACACTGAAGCTTTCTTT.

This chain uses TRBV7-9 with TRBJ2-7; a possible D gene is TRBD2 (6 bases). The CDR3 runs 13 residues. The germline V gene has CDR1 SEHNR and CDR2 FQNEAQ (reference sequence). The germline V and J ends were trimmed by 5 bases and 6 bases, with 14 bases remaining between them. The CDR3: CASSPTSTGEQYF. Here the CDR3 DNA reads TGTGCCAGCAGCCCTACTAGCACCGGCGAGCAGTACTTC.

The CDR3 region has the DNA TGTGCCAGCAGTTACTCGGAGGACAATGAGCAGTTCTTC. Translated, it gives CASSYSEDNEQFF. The chain recombines TRBV6-5 with TRBJ2-1; weak D call: TRBD2 (5 bases). Germline V gene sequence: CDR1 MNHEY, CDR2 SVGAGI. Trimming cost V 0 bases and J 5 bases, with 5 bases left between them. The CDR3 is 13 residues long.

V is TRBV23-1 and J is TRBJ2-4; 9 bases fit TRBD2. TRBV23-1 is designated an ORF whose function remains uncertain. V was clipped by 7 bases and J by 9 bases; unmatched bases: 7. The length of the CDR3 is 13 residues. The chain's CDR3 is CASTRGGVSIQYF. CDR3 in DNA: TGCGCCAGCACGCGCGGGGGGGTGAGCATTCAGTACTTC.